Sequencing of this T cell receptor beta chain was carried out in a study of shared clonotypes between healthy human individuals. Study-wide context: The study drew on a couple of women and a few men aged 18 to 49 as donors. Study-wide points: Clonotype sharing among donors likely depends on sequencing depth.

Libraries were prepared by immunoSEQ multiplex PCR; TCRdb keeps only in-frame clonotypes and omits some of them. The table records fewer than 350,000 clones, around nine tenths of them present only once. This clone has only one observation. The antigen is undetermined. With 1 base clipped from V and 7 bases from J, the junction kept 6 bases outside the gene matches. CDR3 length: 15 residues. The V gene's germline CDR1 is SGHVS and CDR2 FNYEAQ. The sample consisted of memory CD8+ T cells sorted from blood. As for subset: CD45RO+ cells pooled with CCR7-negative TemRA cells. The gene calls are TRBV7-6 and TRBJ1-1, with TRBD1 identical over 10 bases. This sequence originates from a man aged 18 to 29 in good health. CDR3 bases: TGTGCCAGCAGCTTAGACGACAGGGGGCACAGTGAAGCTTTCTTT. Its translation: CASSLDDRGHSEAFF. The full variable domain, in which reference TRBV7-6 and TRBJ1-1 provide the parts outside the CDR3, is GAGVSQSPRYKVTKRGQDVALRCDPISGHVSLYWYRQALGQGPEFLTYFNYEAQQDKSGLPNDRFSAERPEGSISTLTIQRTEQRDSAMYRCASSLDDRGHSEAFFGQGTRLTVV.